Sequencing of this T cell receptor (beta chain) was carried out in a study of OX40 agonist ivuxolimab in advanced cancers. Study background: Partial responses, seen in three patients, involved one hepatocellular carcinoma and two cutaneous melanomas.

V lost 5 bases, J lost 13 bases, and 10 bases stayed unmatched. CDR3 length equals 13 residues. Per germline, CDR1 SNHLY and CDR2 FYNNEI. Clones were sequenced by immunoSEQ multiplex PCR, and TCRdb holds only the in-frame ones, with some missing. The sample gives 30,000 to 35,000 clones, more than 75% of which show up once; roughly 25% is in the top ten. Patients with autoimmune history or systemic immunosuppression were excluded. The chain recombines TRBV2 with TRBJ2-1; TRBD2 agrees at 8 bases. The TCR comes from an adult with an advanced solid tumor such as melanoma, head and neck, liver or kidney cancer. The sample in question was CD4+ or CD8+ T cells sorted from blood, obtained in a trial of the OX40 agonist ivuxolimab. CDR3 DNA: TGTGCCAGCAGTACGGGGGGGGGACGGCTCCAGTTCTTC. Its protein is CASSTGGGRLQFF.